This T cell receptor (beta chain) was recorded in a study of PD-L1 blockade in urothelial cancer. Background on the study: The study started patients on atezolizumab in the mid-2010s, giving 1,200 mg intravenously every 3 weeks. After treatment start, blood was analyzed at 3 weeks (second dose) and at 6 weeks. About 85% of the roughly 30 patients comprised males who had bladder-origin urothelial cancer.

This clone was found once. Urothelial carcinoma, locally advanced or metastatic, affected the patients. The V gene end was trimmed by 1 base and the J gene end by 2 bases; junction bases not matched to a gene: 2. The CDR3 has 16 residues. Germline CDR1 and CDR2: LNHDA and SQIVND (reference sequence). Clones were sequenced by immunoSEQ multiplex PCR, and TCRdb holds only the in-frame ones, with some missing. The sample lists 50,000 or so clones, approximately 84% occurring once. The sequence was collected from a man between 35 and 55 years old with urothelial cancer. The sample was PBMCs, taken around atezolizumab (anti-PD-L1) treatment. The chain has TRBV19 and TRBJ2-3, with TRBD2 identical over 11 bases. The CDR3: CASSIGLAGNTDTQYF. The CDR3 DNA follows: TGTGCCAGTAGTATAGGACTAGCGGGAAACACAGATACGCAGTATTTT.